A single sample gave rise to the 17 T cell receptor beta chains below, sequenced in a study of spatial heterogeneity in lung cancer. MiXCR, run by TCRdb on the 5' RACE reads, gives a single entry per CDR3 protein. Altogether 45,000 to 65,000 distinct CDR3 sequences are present, roughly 7% being singletons, with the ten largest covering about a third. As to time point: blood at routine non-recurrence follow-up after resection. Whole RNA was taken from tumor, nontumor lung or frozen PBMC; it was then sequenced unsorted. This sample comprised PBMCs, obtained at follow-up. These receptors were taken from a female donor with early-stage non-small cell lung cancer.

The chain links TRBV7-9 to TRBJ1-1; possibly TRBD1 for D (6 bases). V was shortened by 1 base and J by 6 bases, with 9 bases between the two germline ends. Per germline, CDR1 SEHNR and CDR2 FQNEAQ (reference sequence). This CDR3 spans 13 amino acids. In DNA, the CDR3 is TGTGCCAGCAGCTTAGAAGGGGGTCCTGAAGCTTTCTTT. Amino acids: CASSLEGGPEAFF.

At least ten counts were recorded for this clonotype. An end of the junction does not agree with germline; a read error may underlie this. The chain employs TRBV5-1 and TRBJ1-1; 8 bases agree with TRBD1. The CDR3 spans 14 residues. The germline V gene has CDR1 SGHRS and CDR2 YFSETQ. The CDR3 DNA sequence: TGTGCCAGCAGTTTGGACAGGGCTAACACTGAAGCTTTCTTT. It specifies CASSLDRANTEAFF. The entire variable domain, with the rest obtained from reference TRBV5-1 and TRBJ1-1, is as follows: KAGVTQTPRYLIKTRGQQVTLSCSPISGHRSVSWYQQTPGQGLQFLFEYFSETQRNKGNFPGRFSGRQFSNSRSEMNVSTLELGDSALYLCASSLDRANTEAFFGQGTRLTVV.

This clonotype was observed many times. The CDR3 sequence: CASSLIWNTEAFF. The CDR3 DNA reads TGTGCCAGCAGTTTGATATGGAACACTGAAGCTTTCTTT. The V and J genes are TRBV28 and TRBJ1-1; D is ambiguous. This CDR3 is built from 13 residues. Germline assignment: CDR1 MDHEN and CDR2 SYDVKM. Deletions cut 3 bases from V and 1 base from J, with 6 bases between.

Many counts were recorded for this clonotype. The J gene is TRBJ1-1, the V gene TRBV9; 8 nucleotides agree with TRBD1. This CDR3 is built from 16 residues. Germline CDR1 SGDLS, CDR2 YYNGEE. The V and J ends lost 3 bases and 1 base, in that order; junction bases with no gene match: 8. CDR3 residues: CASSEGKGQENTEAFF. In DNA form, the CDR3 reads TGTGCCAGCAGCGAGGGGAAGGGACAGGAGAACACTGAAGCTTTCTTT. Full variable domain (outside the CDR3, taken from reference TRBV9 and TRBJ1-1): DSGVTQTPKHLITATGQRVTLRCSPRSGDLSVYWYQQSLDQGLQFLIQYYNGEERAKGNILERFSAQQFPDLHSELNLSSLELGDSALYFCASSEGKGQENTEAFFGQGTRLTVV.

This clonotype was seen ten or more times. This rearrangement joins TRBV2 to TRBJ2-7; D unclear. The CDR3 spans 14 residues. V was pared by 5 bases and J by 2 bases, with 13 bases between. CDR1 and CDR2 from the germline V gene are SNHLY and FYNNEI. The CDR3 loop reads CASSFGGFTYEQYF. CDR3 sequence (DNA): TGTGCCAGCAGTTTCGGTGGATTTACCTACGAGCAGTACTTC.

The sample holds many counts of this clonotype. The rearrangement links TRBV7-3 to TRBJ1-6; the D is unclear. There are 15 residues in the CDR3. Germline V gene data show CDR1 as SGHTA and CDR2 as FQGTGA. The V end lost 9 bases, the J end lost 6 bases, and 18 bases lay between the germline ends. CDR3 sequence: CASKHQGLFNSPLHF. CDR3 in DNA: TGTGCCAGTAAACACCAAGGACTCTTTAATTCACCCCTCCACTTT. The full variable domain, in which reference TRBV7-3 and TRBJ1-6 provide the parts outside the CDR3, is GAGVSQTPSNKVTEKGKYVELRCDPISGHTALYWYRQSLGQGPEFLIYFQGTGAADDSGLPNDRFFAVRPEGSVSTLKIQRTERGDSAVYLCASKHQGLFNSPLHFGNGTRLTVT.

This clonotype showed up many times. The rearrangement joins TRBV14 to TRBJ1-2, with D unresolved. With 1 base removed from V and 2 bases from J, the gap between germline ends came to 8 bases. The CDR3 is 14 amino acids. Germline lookup yields CDR1 SGHDN and CDR2 FVKESK. The CDR3 here is CASSQGRRNYGYTF. As DNA, the CDR3 is TGTGCCAGCAGCCAAGGTCGACGGAACTATGGCTACACCTTC.

This clonotype was seen more than once but under ten times. The chain is built from TRBV6-2 or TRBV6-3 and TRBJ1-2, with D uncertain. CDR3 length equals 13 residues. Trimming shortened V by 6 bases and J by 4 bases, and 12 bases separated the two germline ends. CDR1 is MNHEY and CDR2 is SVGEGT in the germline V gene. Here the CDR3 DNA reads TGTGCCAGCAGCATAACCGGGATCTATGGCTACACCTTC. It encodes CASSITGIYGYTF.

This clonotype was seen more than once but under ten times. J is TRBJ1-5 and V is TRBV2; 9 positions agree with TRBD1. The CDR3 is made up of 14 amino acids. Germline V CDR1 and CDR2: SNHLY, FYNNEI. With 4 bases clipped from V and 4 bases from J, the junction kept 2 bases outside the gene matches. The CDR3 DNA is TGTGCCAGCAGTGGGGGACAGGGTAATCAGCCCCAGCATTTT. Translation: CASSGGQGNQPQHF.

This clonotype was counted ten times or more. V usage is TRBV29-1 and J usage is TRBJ2-1; perhaps D is TRBD1 or TRBD2 (6 bases each). The CDR3 length is 11 residues. Trimming left V 6 bases short and J 14 bases short, with 17 bases between. Germline V gene lookup returns CDR1 SQVTM and CDR2 ANQGSEA. CDR3 sequence: CSVPMRGQEFF. The CDR3 nucleotides read TGCAGCGTCCCCATGCGGGGACAAGAGTTCTTC.

This clonotype was recorded at least ten times. The CDR3 DNA sequence: TGTGCCAGCAGCCAAGTATGGGGTGAGCAGTTCTTC. This sequence encodes CASSQVWGEQFF. The chain uses TRBV3-1 and TRBJ2-1; D is unresolved. CDR1 is LGHDT and CDR2 is YNNKEL in the germline V gene (reference sequence). Trimming shortened V by 1 base and J by 9 bases, and 7 bases separated the two germline ends. This CDR3 contains 12 residues.

The chain employs TRBV4-1 and TRBJ1-2; no definite D call. V lost 4 bases and J 0 bases, leaving 15 bases between the germline ends. CDR3 length: 16 amino acids. Germline assignment: CDR1 MGHRA and CDR2 YSYEKL. The CDR3 here is CASSRQMGNANYGYTF. CDR3 nucleotide sequence: TGCGCCAGCAGCCGTCAAATGGGGAATGCTAACTATGGCTACACCTTC.

The rearrangement joins TRBV12-3 or TRBV12-4 to TRBJ1-4; a possible D gene is TRBD1 (6 bases). Trimming pared 4 bases from V and 7 bases from J, leaving 13 bases between. CDR3 length equals 14 residues. CDR3 in DNA: TGTGCCAGCAGTTATCCAGGGGACGGTGAAAAACTGTTTTTT. Translated, it gives CASSYPGDGEKLFF.

This clonotype was found many times. V and J are TRBV7-2 and TRBJ2-3, with D tentatively TRBD1 (6 bases). V was trimmed by 5 bases and J by 0 bases, leaving 12 bases between them. Germline loops: CDR1 SGHTA, CDR2 FQGNSA. The CDR3 extends over 15 amino acids. CDR3 sequence: CASSLRGFSTDTQYF. The CDR3 DNA sequence: TGTGCCAGCAGCCTCAGGGGATTTAGCACAGATACGCAGTATTTT.

This clonotype was detected ten times or more. The chain is built from TRBV5-1 and TRBJ2-2, with TRBD1 as a possible D gene (5 bases). Trimming cost V 2 bases and J 2 bases, with 10 bases left between them. This CDR3 has 15 amino acids. Germline-derived CDR1 and CDR2 are SGHRS and YFSETQ. The DNA of the CDR3 is TGCGCCAGCAGCTTAATAGGGGAAAACACCGGGGAGCTGTTTTTT. Translation gives CASSLIGENTGELFF.

The CDR3 here is CASSEWTGGAVKEKLFF. The CDR3 nucleotides are TGTGCCAGCAGCGAATGGACAGGGGGCGCGGTAAAGGAAAAACTGTTTTTT. V and J are TRBV5-5 and TRBJ1-4; 11 nucleotides line up with TRBD1. The ends lost 4 bases at V and 8 bases at J; junction bases unmatched: 13. The length of the CDR3 is 17 residues. Germline assignment: CDR1 SGHKS and CDR2 YYEKEE (reference sequence).

The genes are TRBV11-2 and TRBJ2-7, with D perhaps TRBD2 (6 bases). Per the germline V gene, CDR1 is SGHAT and CDR2 is FQNNGV. The CDR3 runs to 15 residues. The V and J ends lost 2 bases and 3 bases respectively, with 14 bases between them. CDR3 loop: CASSLTGGAFYEQYF. DNA of the CDR3: TGTGCCAGCAGCTTAACCGGGGGTGCCTTCTACGAGCAGTACTTC. Full variable domain (missing parts from reference TRBV11-2 and TRBJ2-7): EAGVAQSPRYKIIEKRQSVAFWCNPISGHATLYWYQQILGQGPKLLIQFQNNGVVDDSQLPKDRFSAERLKGVDSTLKIQPAKLEDSAVYLCASSLTGGAFYEQYFGPGTRLTVT.